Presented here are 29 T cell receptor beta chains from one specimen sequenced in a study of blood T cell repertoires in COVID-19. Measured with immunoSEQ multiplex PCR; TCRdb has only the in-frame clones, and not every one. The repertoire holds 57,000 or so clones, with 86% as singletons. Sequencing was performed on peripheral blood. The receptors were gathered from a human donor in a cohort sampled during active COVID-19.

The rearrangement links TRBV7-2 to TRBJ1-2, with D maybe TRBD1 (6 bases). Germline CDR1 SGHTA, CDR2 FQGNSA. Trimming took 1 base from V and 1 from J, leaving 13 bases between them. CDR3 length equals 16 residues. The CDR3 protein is CASSLVLWTDNYGYTF. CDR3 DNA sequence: TGTGCCAGCAGCTTAGTTTTGTGGACAGATAACTATGGCTACACCTTC.

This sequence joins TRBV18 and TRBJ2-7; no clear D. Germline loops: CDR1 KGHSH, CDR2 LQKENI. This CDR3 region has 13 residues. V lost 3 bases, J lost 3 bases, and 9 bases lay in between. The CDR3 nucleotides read TGTGCCAGCTCACCGATCGAACTCTACGAGCAGTACTTC. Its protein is CASSPIELYEQYF.

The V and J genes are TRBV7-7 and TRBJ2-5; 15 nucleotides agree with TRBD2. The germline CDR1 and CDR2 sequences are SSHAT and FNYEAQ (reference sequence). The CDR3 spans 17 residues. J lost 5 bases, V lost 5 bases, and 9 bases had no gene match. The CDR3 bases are TGTGCCAGCAGCCCCCGGACTAGCGGGAGGGCGAGGGAGACCCAGTACTTC. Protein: CASSPRTSGRARETQYF.

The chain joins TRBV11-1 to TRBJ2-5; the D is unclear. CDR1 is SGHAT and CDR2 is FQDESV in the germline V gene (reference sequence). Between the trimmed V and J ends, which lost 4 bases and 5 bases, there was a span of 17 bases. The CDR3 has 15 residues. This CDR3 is CASSYTVGSGETQYF. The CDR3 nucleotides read TGTGCCAGCAGCTATACAGTGGGCTCTGGGGAGACCCAGTACTTC.

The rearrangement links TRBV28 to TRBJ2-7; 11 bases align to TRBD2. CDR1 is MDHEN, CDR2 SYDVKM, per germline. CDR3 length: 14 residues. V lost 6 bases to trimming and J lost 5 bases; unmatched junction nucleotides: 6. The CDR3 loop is CASSLLAGVHEQYF. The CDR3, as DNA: TGTGCCAGCAGCCTACTAGCGGGAGTACACGAGCAGTACTTC.

The CDR3 loop is CSGGSGTEAFF. Written as DNA, the CDR3 is TGCAGCGGGGGATCGGGGACTGAAGCTTTCTTT. The rearrangement uses TRBV29-1 and TRBJ1-1; no clear D gene. Between the trimmed V and J ends, which lost 7 bases and 5 bases, there was a span of 11 bases. This CDR3 contains 11 residues. Germline V gene sequence: CDR1 SQVTM, CDR2 ANQGSEA.

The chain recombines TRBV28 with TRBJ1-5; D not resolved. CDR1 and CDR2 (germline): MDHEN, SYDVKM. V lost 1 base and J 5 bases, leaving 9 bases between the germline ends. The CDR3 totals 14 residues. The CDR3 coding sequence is TGTGCCAGCAGTTTATCTAATTCGGATCAGCCCCAGCATTTT. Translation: CASSLSNSDQPQHF.

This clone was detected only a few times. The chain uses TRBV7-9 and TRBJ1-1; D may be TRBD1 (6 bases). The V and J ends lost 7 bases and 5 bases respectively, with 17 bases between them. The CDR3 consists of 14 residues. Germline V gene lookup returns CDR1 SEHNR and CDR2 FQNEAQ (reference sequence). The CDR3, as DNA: TGTGCCAGCACCTACGGACAGTCGGAGACTGAAGCTTTCTTT. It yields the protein CASTYGQSETEAFF.

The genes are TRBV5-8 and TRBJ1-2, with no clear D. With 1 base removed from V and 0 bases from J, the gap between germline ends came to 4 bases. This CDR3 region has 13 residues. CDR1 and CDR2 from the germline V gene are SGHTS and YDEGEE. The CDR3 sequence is CASSLLSNYGYTF. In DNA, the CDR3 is TGTGCCAGCAGCTTGCTTTCTAACTATGGCTACACCTTC.

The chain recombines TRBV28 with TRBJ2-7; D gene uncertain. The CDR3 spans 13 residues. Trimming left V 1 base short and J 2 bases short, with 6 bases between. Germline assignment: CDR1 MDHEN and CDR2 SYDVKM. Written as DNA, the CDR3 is TGTGCCAGCAGTTTATACACTACCTACGAGCAGTACTTC. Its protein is CASSLYTTYEQYF.

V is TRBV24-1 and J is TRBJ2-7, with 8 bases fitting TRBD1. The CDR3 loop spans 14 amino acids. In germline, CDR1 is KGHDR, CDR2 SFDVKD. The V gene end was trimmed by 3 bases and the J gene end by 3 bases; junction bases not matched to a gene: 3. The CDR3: CATSDRTGNYEQYF. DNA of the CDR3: TGTGCCACCAGTGATCGGACAGGGAACTACGAGCAGTACTTC.

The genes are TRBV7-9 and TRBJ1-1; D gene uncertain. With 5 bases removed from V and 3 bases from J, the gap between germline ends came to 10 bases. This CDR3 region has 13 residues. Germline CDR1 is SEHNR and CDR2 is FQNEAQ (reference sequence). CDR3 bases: TGTGCCAGCAGCCCCCCGGGGTACACTGAAGCTTTCTTT. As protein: CASSPPGYTEAFF.

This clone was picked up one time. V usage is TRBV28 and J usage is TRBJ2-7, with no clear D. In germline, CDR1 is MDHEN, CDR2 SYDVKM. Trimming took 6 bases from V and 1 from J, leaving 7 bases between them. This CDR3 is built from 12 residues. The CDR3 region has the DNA TGTGCCAGCAGACTACCTTCCTACGAGCAGTACTTC. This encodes CASRLPSYEQYF.

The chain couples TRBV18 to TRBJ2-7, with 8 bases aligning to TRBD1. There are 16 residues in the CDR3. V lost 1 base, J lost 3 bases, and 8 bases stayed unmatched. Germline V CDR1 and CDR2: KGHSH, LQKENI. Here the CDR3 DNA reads TGTGCCAGCTCACCACTGGCTATAGGACAGGGCTACGAGCAGTACTTC. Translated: CASSPLAIGQGYEQYF.

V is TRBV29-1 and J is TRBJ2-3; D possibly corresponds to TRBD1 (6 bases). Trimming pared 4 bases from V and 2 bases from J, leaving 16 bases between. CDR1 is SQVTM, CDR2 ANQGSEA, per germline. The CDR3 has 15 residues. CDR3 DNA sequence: TGCAGCGTTGGGGGGACAATGGCAATCACAGATACGCAGTATTTT. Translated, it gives CSVGGTMAITDTQYF.

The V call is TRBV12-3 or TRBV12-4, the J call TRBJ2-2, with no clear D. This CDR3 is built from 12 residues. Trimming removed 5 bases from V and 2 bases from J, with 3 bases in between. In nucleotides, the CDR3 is TGTGCCAGCAGTCCAAACACCGGGGAGCTGTTTTTT. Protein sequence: CASSPNTGELFF.

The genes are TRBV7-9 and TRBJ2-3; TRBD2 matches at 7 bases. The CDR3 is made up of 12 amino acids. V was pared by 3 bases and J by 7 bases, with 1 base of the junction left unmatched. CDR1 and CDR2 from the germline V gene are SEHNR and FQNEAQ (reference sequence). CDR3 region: CASSLGGYTQYF. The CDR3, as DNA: TGTGCCAGCAGCTTGGGAGGGTATACGCAGTATTTT.

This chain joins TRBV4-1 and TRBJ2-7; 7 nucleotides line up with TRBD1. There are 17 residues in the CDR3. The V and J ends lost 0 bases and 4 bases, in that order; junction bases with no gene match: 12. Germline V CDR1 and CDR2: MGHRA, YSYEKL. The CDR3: CASSQDYLTGNGYEQYF. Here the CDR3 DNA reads TGCGCCAGCAGCCAAGATTACTTGACAGGGAACGGGTACGAGCAGTACTTC.

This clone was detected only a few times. The CDR3 loop reads CASSTGRAGVAGELFF. In nucleotides, the CDR3 is TGTGCCAGCAGTACCGGGAGAGCGGGAGTCGCCGGGGAGCTGTTTTTT. The chain recombines TRBV9 with TRBJ2-2; 8 bases are shared with TRBD2. The junction had 12 bases not matched to a gene; V was cut back by 5 bases and J by 6 bases. Germline V gene data show CDR1 as SGDLS and CDR2 as YYNGEE. This CDR3 has 16 residues.

The CDR3 region has the DNA TGTGCCACCTCTAAAGGGGTTCGGGATGAGCAGTTCTTC. It is translated as CATSKGVRDEQFF. V usage is TRBV24-1 and J usage is TRBJ2-1; the D gene is possibly TRBD1 (5 bases). Germline-derived CDR1 and CDR2 are KGHDR and SFDVKD. V was shortened by 9 bases and J by 8 bases, with 16 bases between the two germline ends. CDR3 length equals 13 residues.

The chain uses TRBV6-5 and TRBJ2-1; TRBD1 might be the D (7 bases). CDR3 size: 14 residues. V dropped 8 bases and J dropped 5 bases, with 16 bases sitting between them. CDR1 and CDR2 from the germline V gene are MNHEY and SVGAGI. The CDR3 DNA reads TGTGCCAGCCGCGGGATCCAGGGGGACAATGAGCAGTTCTTC. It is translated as CASRGIQGDNEQFF.

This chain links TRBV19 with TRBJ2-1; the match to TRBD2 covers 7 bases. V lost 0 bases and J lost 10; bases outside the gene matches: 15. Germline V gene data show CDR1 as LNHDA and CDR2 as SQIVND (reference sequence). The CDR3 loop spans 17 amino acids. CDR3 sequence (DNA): TGTGCCAGTAGTATAGATCAGGGACTACCGTTTAATGAAGAGCAGTTCTTC. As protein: CASSIDQGLPFNEEQFF.

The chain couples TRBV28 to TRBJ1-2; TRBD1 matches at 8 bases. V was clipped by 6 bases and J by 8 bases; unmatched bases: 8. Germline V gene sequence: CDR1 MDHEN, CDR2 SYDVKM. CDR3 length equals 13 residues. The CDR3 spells CASSRQGARGYTF. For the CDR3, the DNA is TGTGCCAGCAGCCGCCAGGGGGCGCGAGGCTACACCTTC.

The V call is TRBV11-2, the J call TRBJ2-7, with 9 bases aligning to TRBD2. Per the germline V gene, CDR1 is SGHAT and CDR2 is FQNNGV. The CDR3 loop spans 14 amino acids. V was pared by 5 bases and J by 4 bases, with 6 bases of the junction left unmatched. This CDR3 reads CASSVGTSKYEQYF. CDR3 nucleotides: TGTGCCAGCAGCGTAGGGACTAGCAAGTACGAGCAGTACTTC.

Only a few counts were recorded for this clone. The CDR3 nucleotides are TGCGCCAGCAGCCCCGAGGCGGGGGTTCAGGCCGGGGAGCTGTTTTTT. It specifies CASSPEAGVQAGELFF. The chain has TRBV4-1 and TRBJ2-2; 7 bases map to TRBD2. The CDR3 sequence is 16 residues long. From germline, CDR1 is MGHRA and CDR2 YSYEKL. The ends lost 4 bases at V and 6 bases at J; junction bases unmatched: 11.

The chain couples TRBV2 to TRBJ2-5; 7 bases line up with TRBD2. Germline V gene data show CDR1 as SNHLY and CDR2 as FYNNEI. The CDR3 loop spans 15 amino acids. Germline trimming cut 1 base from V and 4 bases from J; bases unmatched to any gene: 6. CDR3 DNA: TGTGCCAGCAGTGAAGACGCGGGAGAGGGAGAGACCCAGTACTTC. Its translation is CASSEDAGEGETQYF.

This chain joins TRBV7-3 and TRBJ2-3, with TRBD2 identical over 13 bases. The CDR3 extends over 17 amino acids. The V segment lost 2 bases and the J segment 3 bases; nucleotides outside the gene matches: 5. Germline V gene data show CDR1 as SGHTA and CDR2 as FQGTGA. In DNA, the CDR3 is TGTGCCAGCAGCTTAGGACTAGCGGGAGTCGGGACAGATACGCAGTATTTT. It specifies CASSLGLAGVGTDTQYF.

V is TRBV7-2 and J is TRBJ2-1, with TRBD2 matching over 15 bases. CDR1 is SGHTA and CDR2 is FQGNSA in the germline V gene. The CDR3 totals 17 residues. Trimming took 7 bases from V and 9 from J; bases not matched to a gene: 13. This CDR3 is CASKAGGTSGRNSEQFF. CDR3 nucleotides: TGTGCCAGCAAAGCGGGGGGGACTAGCGGGAGGAATAGTGAGCAGTTCTTC.

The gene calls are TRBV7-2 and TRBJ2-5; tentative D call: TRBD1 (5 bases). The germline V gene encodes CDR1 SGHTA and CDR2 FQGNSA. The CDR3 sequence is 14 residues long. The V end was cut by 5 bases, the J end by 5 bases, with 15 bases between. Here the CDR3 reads CASSPTGRRETQYF. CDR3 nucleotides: TGTGCCAGCAGCCCTACAGGTCGTAGGGAGACCCAGTACTTC.